This TCR beta chain was observed in a study of a mutant IDH1 vaccine in newly diagnosed glioma. Notes on this clone: Its antigen is currently unknown.

The CDR3 totals 13 residues. Per the germline V gene, CDR1 is SGHRS and CDR2 is YFSETQ. V was clipped by 2 bases and J by 1 base, with 6 bases between them. Time point denoted: week 5, during vaccination. Each vaccine dose was 300 ug of mutant IDH1 20-mer peptide, with topical imiquimod. Clones were sequenced by immunoSEQ multiplex PCR, and TCRdb holds only the in-frame ones, with some missing. The sample lists tens of thousands of clones; approximately 85% were seen once. This specimen consisted of PBMCs, obtained from a glioma patient whose treatment included an IDH1 peptide vaccine. The TCR comes from a man aged 40-49 years with glioma. The J gene is TRBJ1-1, the V gene TRBV5-1; no clear D gene. This CDR3 reads CASSFKGNTEAFF. CDR3 in DNA: TGCGCCAGCAGCTTCAAGGGGAACACTGAAGCTTTCTTT.